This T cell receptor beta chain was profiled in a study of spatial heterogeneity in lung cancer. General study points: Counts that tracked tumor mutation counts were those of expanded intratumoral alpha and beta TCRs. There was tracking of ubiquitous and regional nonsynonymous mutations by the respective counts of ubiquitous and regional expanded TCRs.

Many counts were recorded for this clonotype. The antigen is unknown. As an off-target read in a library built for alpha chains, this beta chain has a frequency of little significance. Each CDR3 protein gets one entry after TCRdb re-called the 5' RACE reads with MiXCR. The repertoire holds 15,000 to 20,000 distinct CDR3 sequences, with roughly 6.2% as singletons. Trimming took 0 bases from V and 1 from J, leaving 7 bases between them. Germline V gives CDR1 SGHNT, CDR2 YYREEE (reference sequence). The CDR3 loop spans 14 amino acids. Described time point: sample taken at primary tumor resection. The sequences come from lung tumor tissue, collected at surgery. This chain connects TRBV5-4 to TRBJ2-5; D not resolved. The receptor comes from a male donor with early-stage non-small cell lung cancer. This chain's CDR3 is CASSLGQAQETQYF. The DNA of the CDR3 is TGTGCCAGCAGCTTGGGGCAGGCCCAAGAGACCCAGTACTTC.